Following are 13 T cell receptor beta chains from one sample sequenced in a study of T-cell reconstitution after alpha-beta-depleted transplantation in children. Unique molecular identifiers were used to barcode this TCRbeta library. TCRdb analysed the PCR reads with MiXCR anew, one entry per CDR3 protein. The data contain some 640,000 distinct CDR3 sequences, roughly 15% of them seen just once; the ten biggest clones take up 1.1%. The sample was PBMCs from the stem cell graft donor, taken from the stem cell graft. These receptors were collected from a human donor who donated a stem cell graft to a child with acute myeloid leukemia.

The rearrangement uses TRBV7-2 and TRBJ2-2; TRBD2 aligns across 11 bases. The CDR3 is 15 amino acids. The junction had 7 bases not matched to a gene; V was cut back by 3 bases and J by 10 bases. The germline gives CDR1 SGHTA, CDR2 FQGNSA. This CDR3 reads CASSFTSGGLEELFF. CDR3 in DNA: TGTGCCAGCAGCTTCACTAGCGGGGGCTTGGAGGAGCTGTTTTTT.

This clonotype was seen a few times. The chain uses TRBV28 and TRBJ2-6, with D unclear. Germline V lookup: CDR1 MDHEN, CDR2 SYDVKM. The CDR3 covers 13 residues. V lost 8 bases, J lost 1 base, and 6 bases lay in between. CDR3 protein: CASQGSGANVLTF. CDR3 DNA sequence: TGTGCCAGCCAAGGGTCTGGGGCCAACGTCCTGACTTTC.

The chain combines TRBV30 with TRBJ2-3, with D maybe TRBD2 (5 bases). The CDR3 extends over 14 amino acids. Germline V gene data show CDR1 as GTSNPN and CDR2 as SVGIG (reference sequence). Trimming stripped 4 bases from V and 0 bases from J, with 11 bases between. The CDR3 DNA follows: TGTGCCTGGACTCGCGGGTCTAGCACAGATACGCAGTATTTT. Translation: CAWTRGSSTDTQYF.

The chain employs TRBV12-3 or TRBV12-4 and TRBJ2-4; D gene ambiguous. V dropped 3 bases and J dropped 0 bases, with 6 bases sitting between them. The CDR3 runs 14 residues. This CDR3 is CASSFRTAKNIQYF. CDR3 DNA: TGTGCCAGCAGTTTCAGGACAGCCAAAAACATTCAGTACTTC.

This clonotype appeared many times. The rearrangement uses TRBV28 and TRBJ2-7; D tentatively reads TRBD1 or TRBD2 (5 bases each). Trimming removed 3 bases from V and 1 base from J, with 19 bases in between. The CDR3 length is 17 residues. CDR1 is MDHEN, CDR2 SYDVKM, per germline. This chain's CDR3 is CASSFPEAEGWSYEQYF. CDR3 in DNA: TGTGCCAGCAGTTTTCCCGAGGCTGAGGGGTGGTCCTACGAGCAGTACTTC.

This clonotype came up many times. This chain joins TRBV5-1 and TRBJ2-2; tentatively, D is TRBD1 (5 bases). Germline lookup yields CDR1 SGHRS and CDR2 YFSETQ. V gave up 2 bases and J gave up 6 bases, with 11 bases separating them. The CDR3 is made up of 14 amino acids. CDR3 in DNA: TGCGCCAGCAGCTTCGGCTGGGGCCCCGGGGAGCTGTTTTTT. This sequence encodes CASSFGWGPGELFF.

This clonotype was found many times. This chain links TRBV29-1 with TRBJ2-2; D is unresolved. Deletions cut 7 bases from V and 0 bases from J, with 9 bases between. The CDR3 is 13 amino acids. Germline V CDR1 and CDR2: SQVTM, ANQGSEA. CDR3 coding DNA: TGCAGCGGACTCCGATCGAACACCGGGGAGCTGTTTTTT. Its protein is CSGLRSNTGELFF.

This clonotype was seen many times. This CDR3 reads CASSLRAAPNTEAFF. CDR3 DNA: TGTGCCAGCAGTTTACGGGCCGCCCCGAACACTGAAGCTTTCTTT. The chain combines TRBV12-3 or TRBV12-4 with TRBJ1-1; D ambiguous. The germline V and J ends were trimmed by 2 bases and 1 base, with 11 bases remaining between them. The CDR3 loop spans 15 amino acids.

V usage is TRBV5-5 and J usage is TRBJ2-1; perhaps TRBD2 as D (5 bases). Trimming shortened V by 0 bases and J by 8 bases, and 12 bases separated the two germline ends. The CDR3 length is 14 residues. Germline V gene sequence: CDR1 SGHKS, CDR2 YYEKEE (reference sequence). DNA for the CDR3: TGTGCCAGCAGCTTGGGAGGAGCGGCGGATGAGCAGTTCTTC. This translates into CASSLGGAADEQFF.

This clonotype has a handful of counts. The V and J genes are TRBV6-5 and TRBJ1-2; D is possibly TRBD1 (6 bases). CDR1 and CDR2 (germline): MNHEY, SVGAGI. The CDR3 has 14 amino acids. V shed 4 bases and J shed 2 bases, with 11 bases lying between them. The CDR3 loop reads CASSFTGPNYGYTF. CDR3 bases: TGTGCCAGCAGTTTTACAGGGCCCAACTATGGCTACACCTTC.

The chain carries TRBV10-3 and TRBJ2-3, with 9 positions matching TRBD2. The CDR3 is made up of 16 amino acids. V dropped 0 bases and J dropped 0; count of bases not matched to a gene: 1. CDR1 and CDR2 (germline): ENHRY, SYGVKD. CDR3 in amino acids: CAISESSGGSTDTQYF. CDR3 bases: TGTGCCATCAGTGAGTCTAGCGGGGGAAGCACAGATACGCAGTATTTT.

This chain joins TRBV29-1 and TRBJ2-7; possible D gene TRBD1, 5 bases. The CDR3 covers 13 residues. Germline V gene data show CDR1 as SQVTM and CDR2 as ANQGSEA. V gave up 4 bases and J gave up 5 bases, with 15 bases separating them. The DNA of the CDR3 is TGCAGCGTTGGATCAGGGCAATTAAACGAGCAGTACTTC. It encodes CSVGSGQLNEQYF.

This clonotype was recorded many times. V and J are TRBV10-3 and TRBJ2-7; unclear D gene. Trimming left V 5 bases short and J 2 bases short, with 10 bases between. This CDR3 region has 13 residues. The germline V gene has CDR1 ENHRY and CDR2 SYGVKD. This CDR3 is CAISPAGTYEQYV. The CDR3 DNA reads TGTGCCATCAGTCCTGCTGGAACCTACGAGCAGTACGTC.